This TCR beta chain was captured in a study of blood T cell repertoires in COVID-19. As for the study in general: Both acute and convalescent COVID-19 samples were obtained from the United States, Italy and Spain.

A word on this clone: One end of the junction is discordant with germline, which a read error may explain.

CDR1 SNHLY and CDR2 FYNNEI come from the germline V gene. This CDR3 region has 15 residues. Authors' methods: Amplification of reference gene primers provided the estimated nucleated cell counts. Generated by immunoSEQ multiplex PCR, the TCRdb table keeps only in-frame clones and is missing some. V and J calls and clone size are those listed in that table; D and trimming were worked out from the DNA. The sample has 45,000 to 65,000 clones, 77% seen once. The sequence was obtained from a man between 65 and 85 years old with active or convalescent COVID-19. The sequenced sample consisted of peripheral blood. This chain connects TRBV2 to TRBJ2-1; 7 bases line up with TRBD1. The CDR3 DNA reads as TGTGCCAGCAGTCCTCGACAGGGATTGTACAGTGAGCAGTTCTTC. Protein: CASSPRQGLYSEQFF. The full variable domain, its missing parts supplied by reference TRBV2 and TRBJ2-1, is EPEVTQTPSHQVTQMGQEVILRCVPISNHLYFYWYRQILGQKVEFLVSFYNNEISEKSEIFDDQFSVERPDGSNFTLKIRSTKLEDSAMYFCASSPRQGLYSEQFFGPGTRLTVL.